The 22 T cell receptor beta chains listed next were all sequenced from one sample in a study of blood T cell repertoires in COVID-19. Method: immunoSEQ multiplex PCR; TCRdb's copy keeps in-frame clones and lacks some. Of around 200,000 clones in the sample, about nine tenths were seen once. The sample comprised peripheral blood. These receptors came from a man younger than 35 with active or convalescent COVID-19.

V and J are TRBV25-1 and TRBJ2-3, with TRBD2 matching over 12 bases. The CDR3 loop spans 17 amino acids. Per germline, CDR1 MGHDK and CDR2 SYGVNS. V shed 3 bases, J shed 3 bases, and the junction held 7 bases outside the gene matches. CDR3 sequence reads: CASSDMTSGGVTDTQYF. CDR3 DNA sequence: TGTGCCAGCAGTGACATGACTAGCGGGGGTGTAACAGATACGCAGTATTTT.

In DNA, the CDR3 is TGTGCCAGCAGCGGGGACAGTATCCAAGGCTACACCTTC. Its protein is CASSGDSIQGYTF. The rearrangement links TRBV5-4 to TRBJ1-2; TRBD1 aligns across 7 bases. The V and J ends lost 4 bases and 8 bases, in that order; junction bases with no gene match: 8. The germline V gene has CDR1 SGHNT and CDR2 YYREEE (reference sequence). This CDR3 contains 13 residues. The whole variable domain, remainder taken from reference TRBV5-4 and TRBJ1-2, is ETGVTQSPTHLIKTRGQQVTLRCSSQSGHNTVSWYQQALGQGPQFIFQYYREEENGRGNFPPRFSGLQFPNYSSELNVNALELDDSALYLCASSGDSIQGYTFGSGTRLTVV.

In DNA form, the CDR3 reads TGCAGCGTTGCCAGGGACTATGGCTACACCTTC. It specifies CSVARDYGYTF. This sequence joins TRBV29-1 and TRBJ1-2, with a possible D match to TRBD1 (5 bases). This CDR3 comprises 11 residues. Between the trimmed V and J ends, which lost 4 bases and 3 bases, there was a span of 6 bases. In germline, CDR1 is SQVTM, CDR2 ANQGSEA.

J is TRBJ1-1 and V is TRBV6-1; 7 positions agree with TRBD1. Germline CDR1 is MNHNS and CDR2 is SASEGT. This CDR3 is 15 amino acids long. Germline trimming cut 2 bases from V and 4 bases from J; bases unmatched to any gene: 7. CDR3 region: CASSEFDRVGTEAFF. CDR3 DNA sequence: TGTGCCAGCAGTGAATTCGACAGGGTTGGCACTGAAGCTTTCTTT.

This chain joins TRBV5-4 and TRBJ2-1, with TRBD2 matching over 11 bases. V was pared by 2 bases and J by 2 bases, with 3 bases of the junction left unmatched. Germline V gives CDR1 SGHNT, CDR2 YYREEE (reference sequence). The CDR3 runs 16 residues. CDR3 sequence (DNA): TGTGCCAGCAGCTTAAAACTAGCGGGGGCCTACAATGAGCAGTTCTTC. Amino acid sequence: CASSLKLAGAYNEQFF.

This chain uses TRBV12-3 or TRBV12-4 with TRBJ1-2; D remains unclear. The CDR3 runs to 13 residues. V dropped 6 bases and J dropped 8 bases, with 16 bases sitting between them. The CDR3 DNA sequence: TGTGCCAGCAGCCTTACGGCAGAGGGCGGCTACACCTTC. It specifies CASSLTAEGGYTF.

This rearrangement joins TRBV28 to TRBJ1-5; D is ambiguous. V was cut by 7 bases and J by 1 base, with 11 bases left in between. This CDR3 is 14 amino acids long. Germline-derived CDR1 and CDR2 are MDHEN and SYDVKM. The CDR3 is CASTRGNSNQPQHF. For the CDR3, the DNA is TGTGCCAGCACTCGCGGGAACAGCAATCAGCCCCAGCATTTT.

The J gene is TRBJ1-4, the V gene TRBV10-3; TRBD1 might be the D (6 bases). The germline gives CDR1 ENHRY, CDR2 SYGVKD. The CDR3 is 14 amino acids. V shed 3 bases and J shed 8 bases, with 13 bases lying between them. CDR3 region: CAISDSQGREKLFF. The CDR3 DNA reads as TGTGCCATCAGTGACTCACAGGGAAGGGAAAAACTGTTTTTT.

The gene calls are TRBV7-9 and TRBJ1-6; a possible D gene is TRBD1 (6 bases). V shed 5 bases and J shed 5 bases, with 13 bases lying between them. The CDR3 loop spans 15 amino acids. Germline-derived CDR1 and CDR2 are SEHNR and FQNEAQ (reference sequence). The CDR3 region has the DNA TGTGCCAGCAGCCACGGGACACCTCATAATTCACCCCTCCACTTT. Protein sequence: CASSHGTPHNSPLHF.

The chain is built from TRBV27 and TRBJ2-2; D is unclear. Germline CDR1 is MNHEY and CDR2 is SMNVEV (reference sequence). The CDR3 runs to 12 residues. V lost 4 bases, J lost 3 bases, and 3 bases lay in between. The CDR3 region has the DNA TGTGCCAGCAGTTCTTACACCGGGGAGCTGTTTTTT. Amino acids: CASSSYTGELFF.

The chain links TRBV12-3 or TRBV12-4 to TRBJ2-3; D gene uncertain. CDR3 size: 13 residues. The V and J ends lost 3 bases and 2 bases respectively, with 6 bases between them. This chain's CDR3 is CASSFIITDTQYF. CDR3 in DNA: TGTGCCAGCAGTTTTATAATCACAGATACGCAGTATTTT.

This clone occurred a few times. This rearrangement joins TRBV5-6 to TRBJ1-2, with TRBD1 matching 7 bases. Germline V gene lookup returns CDR1 SGHDT and CDR2 YYEEEE. The CDR3 has 15 amino acids. With 4 bases clipped from V and 1 base from J, the junction kept 7 bases outside the gene matches. DNA for the CDR3: TGTGCCAGCAGCCCTCGGCAGGGGGGTAACTATGGCTACACCTTC. Protein: CASSPRQGGNYGYTF. Supplemented by reference TRBV5-6 and TRBJ1-2, the full variable domain reads DAGVTQSPTHLIKTRGQQVTLRCSPKSGHDTVSWYQQALGQGPQFIFQYYEEEERQRGNFPDRFSGHQFPNYSSELNVNALLLGDSALYLCASSPRQGGNYGYTFGSGTRLTVV.

The chain combines TRBV11-3 with TRBJ2-1; 10 bases are a match to TRBD2. Germline assignment: CDR1 SGHNT and CDR2 YENEEA. The CDR3 loop spans 18 amino acids. The ends lost 1 base at V and 6 bases at J; junction bases unmatched: 12. In nucleotides, the CDR3 is TGTGCCAGCAGCTTAGGAGGGGTAGGGACTAGCGATTCCAATGAGCAGTTCTTC. Amino acids: CASSLGGVGTSDSNEQFF.

The V call is TRBV30, the J call TRBJ1-2; no clear D gene. The V gene lost 7 bases and the J gene lost 4 bases, with 22 bases spanning the gap. CDR3 size: 15 residues. From germline, CDR1 is GTSNPN and CDR2 SVGIG (reference sequence). CDR3 sequence (DNA): TGTGCCTTTAGTGGCTCGGGGTTCTTGGGCTATGGCTACACCTTC. This sequence encodes CAFSGSGFLGYGYTF.

The chain links TRBV25-1 to TRBJ2-7; D possibly corresponds to TRBD1 (6 bases). Germline V gene lookup returns CDR1 MGHDK and CDR2 SYGVNS. The CDR3 is made up of 15 amino acids. Trimming stripped 2 bases from V and 4 bases from J, with 15 bases between. Written as DNA, the CDR3 is TGTGCCAGCAGTGAAGGTGTACAGGGAAGATACGAGCAGTACTTC. Amino acids: CASSEGVQGRYEQYF.

The chain recombines TRBV30 with TRBJ2-7; D ambiguous. From germline, CDR1 is GTSNPN and CDR2 SVGIG (reference sequence). V lost 0 bases and J 7 bases, leaving 10 bases between the germline ends. The CDR3 runs to 12 residues. CDR3 region: CAWSVFEVEQYF. DNA of the CDR3: TGTGCCTGGAGTGTATTTGAGGTAGAGCAGTACTTC. The whole variable domain, filled in from reference TRBV30 and TRBJ2-7, reads SQTIHQWPATLVQPVGSPLSLECTVEGTSNPNLYWYRQAAGRGLQLLFYSVGIGQISSEVPQNLSASRPQDRQFILSSKKLLLSDSGFYLCAWSVFEVEQYFGPGTRLTVT.

The chain employs TRBV19 and TRBJ2-1, with a weak D call TRBD2 (7 bases). CDR1 is LNHDA, CDR2 SQIVND, per germline (reference sequence). V lost 5 bases to trimming and J lost 6 bases, with 14 bases between them. The CDR3 loop spans 14 amino acids. Written as DNA, the CDR3 is TGTGCCAGTAGTGGGGGGGCGGCCGGCAATGAGCAGTTCTTC. Translated, it gives CASSGGAAGNEQFF.

CDR3 bases: TGCAGCGTGAGGACAGGGGGTAATTCACCCCTCCACTTT. This gives the protein CSVRTGGNSPLHF. The chain employs TRBV29-1 and TRBJ1-6; 10 positions agree with TRBD1. Trimming took 6 bases from V and 6 from J; bases not matched to a gene: 2. CDR3 size: 13 residues. Per germline, CDR1 SQVTM and CDR2 ANQGSEA.

This chain connects TRBV7-6 to TRBJ2-2, with 11 bases matching TRBD2. The CDR3 extends over 17 amino acids. Germline loops: CDR1 SGHVS, CDR2 FNYEAQ. The trim removed 5 bases at V and 2 bases at J, leaving 7 bases unmatched. As DNA, the CDR3 is TGTGCCAGCAGCCGAACAACTAGCGGGAGTAACACCGGGGAGCTGTTTTTT. It yields the protein CASSRTTSGSNTGELFF. The full variable domain, rest sourced from reference TRBV7-6 and TRBJ2-2, is GAGVSQSPRYKVTKRGQDVALRCDPISGHVSLYWYRQALGQGPEFLTYFNYEAQQDKSGLPNDRFSAERPEGSISTLTIQRTEQRDSAMYRCASSRTTSGSNTGELFFGEGSRLTVL.

The chain is built from TRBV7-9 and TRBJ1-6; TRBD1 is a possible D gene (6 bases). The CDR3 loop spans 15 amino acids. Germline CDR1 and CDR2: SEHNR and FQNEAQ (reference sequence). V was pared by 5 bases and J by 8 bases, with 16 bases between. CDR3: CASSPSGRGDSPLHF. In DNA, the CDR3 is TGTGCCAGCAGCCCTTCGGGCAGGGGAGATTCACCCCTCCACTTT. The whole variable domain, remainder taken from reference TRBV7-9 and TRBJ1-6, is DTGVSQNPRHKITKRGQNVTFRCDPISEHNRLYWYRQTLGQGPEFLTYFQNEAQLEKSRLLSDRFSAERPKGSFSTLEIQRTEQGDSAMYLCASSPSGRGDSPLHFGNGTRLTVT.

For the CDR3, the DNA is TGTGCCAGCACTTGGACCCCTGGTGACACGGGGAGGGCTTTCTTT. Translating it yields CASTWTPGDTGRAFF. The chain carries TRBV5-5 and TRBJ1-1; no clear D. The ends were cut back, 6 bases at V and 11 bases at J, with 26 bases in the middle. The CDR3 length is 15 residues. The germline V gene has CDR1 SGHKS and CDR2 YYEKEE (reference sequence).

V and J are TRBV7-9 and TRBJ1-1; D possibly corresponds to TRBD1 (6 bases). Trimming took off 0 bases at V and 8 bases at J, with 13 bases between the two ends. The CDR3 spans 14 residues. CDR1 SEHNR and CDR2 FQNEAQ come from the germline V gene (reference sequence). For the CDR3, the DNA is TGTGCCAGCAGCTTAGCGTCGGGGACAACGGAAGCTTTCTTT. Amino acids: CASSLASGTTEAFF.